This TCR beta chain appears in the sequencing data of a study of a mutant IDH1 vaccine in newly diagnosed glioma. Study-level background: Patients had received radiotherapy, temozolomide, or both previously, most receiving both. Study results and caveats: Pseudoprogression appears to have had no connection to changes in top peripheral T cell clonotypes.

Remarks on this clone: Antigen: not known.

Germline V gene sequence: CDR1 MNHEY, CDR2 SMNVEV (reference sequence). Losses at the gene ends were 2 bases for V and 6 bases for J; bases not matched to a gene: 6. The CDR3 runs to 14 residues. Clones were sequenced by immunoSEQ multiplex PCR, and TCRdb holds only the in-frame ones, with some missing. The sample records 45,000 to 55,000 clones, approximately 88% being singletons. Time point meaning: week 47, end of study. All doses held 300 ug of mutant IDH1 20-mer peptide, with topical imiquimod. This chain joins TRBV27 and TRBJ2-7; 8 nucleotides match TRBD1. Sequenced here: PBMCs, sampled from a glioma patient whose treatment included an IDH1 peptide vaccine. This TCR derives from a woman in her twenties or thirties with glioma. Some clones in this sample may be carry-over from other donors' samples. The CDR3 spells CASSLAGQVGEQYF. The CDR3 coding sequence is TGTGCCAGCAGTTTAGCGGGACAGGTAGGCGAGCAGTACTTC.